Reported below is one T cell receptor beta chain. Its target is unknown. The data stem from a study of vaccination and CD4 T cells after COVID-19. Overall study context: The convalescents were made up of six males and four females, two of whom were Hispanic. Study results and limitations: Convalescent patients gained a median approximately 90% of their reactive clones only post-vaccination. The median SARS-CoV-2-reactive clonotype number increased from about 20 to 38, without statistical significance.

Sequencing of DNA taken from cultured CD4+ T cells relied on the Oncomine TCR Beta short-read assay. MiXCR, run by TCRdb on the PCR reads, gives a single entry per CDR3 protein. The profile shows about 20,000 distinct CDR3 sequences, over 50% of them singletons. This sample's treatment: approximately nine-day PBMC culture with coronavirus spike peptide pools or control peptides (ViraFEST assay). Fresh replacement IL-2 medium substituted for half the medium on days 3 and 7. The TCR comes from a human donor who had recovered from COVID-19. The specimen was CD4+ T cells from blood, cultured in vitro.

CDR3 coding DNA: TGTGCCAGCAGTTTAGTAGGGGACGCGGGCATTCAGTACTTC. Its protein is CASSLVGDAGIQYF. The chain joins TRBV28 to TRBJ2-4, with D perhaps given as TRBD1 or TRBD2 (5 bases each). The germline gives CDR1 MDHEN, CDR2 SYDVKM. The CDR3 consists of 14 residues. V was shortened by 2 bases and J by 9 bases, with 14 bases between the two germline ends.